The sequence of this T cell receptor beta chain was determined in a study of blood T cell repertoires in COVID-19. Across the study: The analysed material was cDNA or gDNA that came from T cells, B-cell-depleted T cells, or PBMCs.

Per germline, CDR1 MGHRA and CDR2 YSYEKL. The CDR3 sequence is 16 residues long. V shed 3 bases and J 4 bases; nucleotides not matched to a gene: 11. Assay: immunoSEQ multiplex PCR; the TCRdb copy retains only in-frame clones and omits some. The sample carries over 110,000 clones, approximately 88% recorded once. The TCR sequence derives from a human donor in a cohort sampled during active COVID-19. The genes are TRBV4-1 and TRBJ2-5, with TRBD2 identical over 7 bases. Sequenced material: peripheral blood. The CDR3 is CASSQASGVNGETQYF. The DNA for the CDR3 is TGCGCCAGCAGCCAGGCAAGCGGGGTCAATGGAGAGACCCAGTACTTC.